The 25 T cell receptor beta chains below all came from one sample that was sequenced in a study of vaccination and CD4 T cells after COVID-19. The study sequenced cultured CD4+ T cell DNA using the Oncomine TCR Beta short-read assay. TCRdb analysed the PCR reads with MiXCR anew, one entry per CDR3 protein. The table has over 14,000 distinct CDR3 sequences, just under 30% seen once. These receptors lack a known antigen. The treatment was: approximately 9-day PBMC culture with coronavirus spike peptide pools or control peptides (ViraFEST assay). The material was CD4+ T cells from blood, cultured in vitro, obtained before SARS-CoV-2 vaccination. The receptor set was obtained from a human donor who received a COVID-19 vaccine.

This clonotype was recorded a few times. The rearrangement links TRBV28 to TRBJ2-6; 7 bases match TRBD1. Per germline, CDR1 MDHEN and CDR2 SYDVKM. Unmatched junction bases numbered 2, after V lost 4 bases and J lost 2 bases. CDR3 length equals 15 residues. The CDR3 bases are TGTGCCAGCAGTTCTGGGACAGCTGGGGCCAACGTCCTGACTTTC. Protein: CASSSGTAGANVLTF.

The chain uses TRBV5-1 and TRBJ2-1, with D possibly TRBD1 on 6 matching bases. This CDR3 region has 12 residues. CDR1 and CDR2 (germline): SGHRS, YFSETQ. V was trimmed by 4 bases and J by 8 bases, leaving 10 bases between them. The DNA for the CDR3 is TGCGCCAGCAGCCCTCAGGGGCATGAGCAGTTCTTC. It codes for CASSPQGHEQFF. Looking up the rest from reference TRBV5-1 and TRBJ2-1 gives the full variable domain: KAGVTQTPRYLIKTRGQQVTLSCSPISGHRSVSWYQQTPGQGLQFLFEYFSETQRNKGNFPGRFSGRQFSNSRSEMNVSTLELGDSALYLCASSPQGHEQFFGPGTRLTVL.

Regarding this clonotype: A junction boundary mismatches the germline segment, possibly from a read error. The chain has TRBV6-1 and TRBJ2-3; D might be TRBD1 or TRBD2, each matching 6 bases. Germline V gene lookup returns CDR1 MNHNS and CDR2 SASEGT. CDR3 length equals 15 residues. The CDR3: CASSGLQGVADTQYF. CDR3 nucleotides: TGTGCTAGCAGTGGACTACAGGGAGTCGCAGATACGCAGTATTTT.

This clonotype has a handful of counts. CDR3 sequence (DNA): TGTGCCACCACACTCAACACGGGGAAGGGCTACACCTTC. Its protein product is CATTLNTGKGYTF. V and J are TRBV2 and TRBJ1-2; D is unclear. CDR1 and CDR2 from the germline V gene are SNHLY and FYNNEI. This CDR3 region has 13 residues. Trimming stripped 10 bases from V and 8 bases from J, with 20 bases between.

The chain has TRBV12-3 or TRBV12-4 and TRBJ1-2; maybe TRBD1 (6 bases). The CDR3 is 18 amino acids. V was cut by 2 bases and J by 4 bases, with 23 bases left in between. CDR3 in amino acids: CASSLLGRGTSSSYGYTF. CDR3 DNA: TGTGCCAGCAGTTTATTGGGGCGCGGGACAAGCAGTTCCTATGGCTACACCTTC.

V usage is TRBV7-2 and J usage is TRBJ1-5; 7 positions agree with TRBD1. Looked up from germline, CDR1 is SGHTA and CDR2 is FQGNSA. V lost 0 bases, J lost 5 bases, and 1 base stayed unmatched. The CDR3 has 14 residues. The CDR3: CASSLAGGYQPQHF. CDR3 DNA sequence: TGTGCCAGCAGCTTAGCAGGGGGCTATCAGCCCCAGCATTTT.

CDR3 sequence: CASRDRTGLHYGYTF. The CDR3 DNA reads TGTGCCAGCAGAGACCGGACAGGGCTGCACTATGGCTACACCTTC. This rearrangement joins TRBV6-1 to TRBJ1-2; TRBD1 aligns across 8 bases. Germline assignment: CDR1 MNHNS and CDR2 SASEGT. This CDR3 region has 15 residues. With 6 bases clipped from V and 3 bases from J, the junction kept 9 bases outside the gene matches.

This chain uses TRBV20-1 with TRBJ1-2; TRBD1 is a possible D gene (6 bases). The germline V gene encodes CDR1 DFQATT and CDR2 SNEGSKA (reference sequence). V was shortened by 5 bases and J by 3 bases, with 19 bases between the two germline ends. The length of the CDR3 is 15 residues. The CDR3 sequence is CSADRGRGRDYGYTF. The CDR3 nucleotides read TGCAGTGCTGATCGGGGGCGCGGGCGAGACTATGGCTACACCTTC.

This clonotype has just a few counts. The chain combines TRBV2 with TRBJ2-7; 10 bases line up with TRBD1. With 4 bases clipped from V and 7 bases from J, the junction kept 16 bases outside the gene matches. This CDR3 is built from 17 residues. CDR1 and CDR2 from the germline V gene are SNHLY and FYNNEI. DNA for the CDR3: TGTGCCAGCAGTGTCAGCGTATACGGGACAGGGGCCTGGGAGCAGTACTTC. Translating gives CASSVSVYGTGAWEQYF. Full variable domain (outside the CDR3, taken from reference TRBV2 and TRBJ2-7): EPEVTQTPSHQVTQMGQEVILRCVPISNHLYFYWYRQILGQKVEFLVSFYNNEISEKSEIFDDQFSVERPDGSNFTLKIRSTKLEDSAMYFCASSVSVYGTGAWEQYFGPGTRLTVT.

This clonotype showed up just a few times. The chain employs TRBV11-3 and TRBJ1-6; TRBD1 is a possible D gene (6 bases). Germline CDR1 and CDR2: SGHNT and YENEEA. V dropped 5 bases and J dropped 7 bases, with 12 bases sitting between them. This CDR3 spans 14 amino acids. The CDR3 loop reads CASSLGAANSPLHF. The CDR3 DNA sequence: TGTGCCAGCAGCCTGGGGGCAGCCAATTCACCCCTCCACTTT.

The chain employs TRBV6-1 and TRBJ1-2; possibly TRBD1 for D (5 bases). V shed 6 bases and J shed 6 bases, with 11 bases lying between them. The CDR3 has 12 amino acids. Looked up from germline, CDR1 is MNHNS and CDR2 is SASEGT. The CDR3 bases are TGTGCCAGCAGACAAGGGGAGAATGGCTACACCTTC. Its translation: CASRQGENGYTF.

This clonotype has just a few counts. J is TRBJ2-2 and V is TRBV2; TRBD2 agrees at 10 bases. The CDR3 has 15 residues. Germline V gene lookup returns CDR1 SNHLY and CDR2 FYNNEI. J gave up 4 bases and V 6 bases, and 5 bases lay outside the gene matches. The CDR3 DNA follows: TGTGCCAGCAGCACTAGCGGGGATATCACCGGGGAGCTGTTTTTT. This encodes CASSTSGDITGELFF.

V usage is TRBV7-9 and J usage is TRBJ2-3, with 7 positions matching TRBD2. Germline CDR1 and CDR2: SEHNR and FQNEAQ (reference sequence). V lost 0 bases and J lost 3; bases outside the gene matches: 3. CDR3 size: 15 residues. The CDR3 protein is CASSLAGGMTDTQYF. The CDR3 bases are TGTGCCAGCAGCTTAGCGGGGGGGATGACAGATACGCAGTATTTT.

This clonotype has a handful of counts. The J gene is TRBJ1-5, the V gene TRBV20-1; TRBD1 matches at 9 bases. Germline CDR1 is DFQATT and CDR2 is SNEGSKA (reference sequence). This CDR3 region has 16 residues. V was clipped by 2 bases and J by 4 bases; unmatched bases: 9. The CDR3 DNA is TGCAGTGCTAGAAAACTCGGGACAGGGAGAAATCAGCCCCAGCATTTT. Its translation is CSARKLGTGRNQPQHF.

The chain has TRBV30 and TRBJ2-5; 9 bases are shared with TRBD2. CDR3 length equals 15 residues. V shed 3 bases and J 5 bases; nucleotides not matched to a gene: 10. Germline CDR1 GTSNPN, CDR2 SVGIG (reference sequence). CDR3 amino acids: CAWSNAGGILETQYF. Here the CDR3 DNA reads TGTGCCTGGAGCAATGCGGGGGGGATTCTGGAGACCCAGTACTTC.

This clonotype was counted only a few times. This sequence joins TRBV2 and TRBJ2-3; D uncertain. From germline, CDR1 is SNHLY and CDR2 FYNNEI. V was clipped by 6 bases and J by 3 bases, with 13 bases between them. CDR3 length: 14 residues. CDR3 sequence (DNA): TGTGCCAGCAGATTCGTTCTAGGAACAGATACGCAGTATTTT. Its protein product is CASRFVLGTDTQYF. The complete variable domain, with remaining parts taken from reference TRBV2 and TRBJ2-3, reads EPEVTQTPSHQVTQMGQEVILRCVPISNHLYFYWYRQILGQKVEFLVSFYNNEISEKSEIFDDQFSVERPDGSNFTLKIRSTKLEDSAMYFCASRFVLGTDTQYFGPGTRLTVL.

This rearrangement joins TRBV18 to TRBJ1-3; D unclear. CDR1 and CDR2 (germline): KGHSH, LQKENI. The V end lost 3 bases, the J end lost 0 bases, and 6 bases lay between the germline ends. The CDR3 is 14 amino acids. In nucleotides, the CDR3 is TGTGCCAGCTCACCGGGTCCCTCTGGAAACACCATATATTTT. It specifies CASSPGPSGNTIYF.

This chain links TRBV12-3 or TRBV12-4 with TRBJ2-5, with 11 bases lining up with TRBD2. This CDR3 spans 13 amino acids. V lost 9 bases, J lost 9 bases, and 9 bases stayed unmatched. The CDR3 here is CASSGGAIGAQYF. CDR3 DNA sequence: TGTGCCAGTAGCGGGGGGGCGATAGGGGCCCAGTACTTC.

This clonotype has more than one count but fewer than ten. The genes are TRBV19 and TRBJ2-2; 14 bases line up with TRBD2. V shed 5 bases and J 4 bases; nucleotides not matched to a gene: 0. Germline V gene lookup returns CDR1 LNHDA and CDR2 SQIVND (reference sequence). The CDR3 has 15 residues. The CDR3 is CASSGLAGGTGELFF. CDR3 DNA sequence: TGTGCCAGTAGTGGACTAGCGGGGGGCACCGGGGAGCTGTTTTTT.

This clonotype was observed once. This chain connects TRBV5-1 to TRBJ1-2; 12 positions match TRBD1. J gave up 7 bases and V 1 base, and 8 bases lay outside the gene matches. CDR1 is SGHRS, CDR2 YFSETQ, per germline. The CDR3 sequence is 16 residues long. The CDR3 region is CASSLTTGQGASGYTF. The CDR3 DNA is TGCGCCAGCAGCTTGACCACGGGACAGGGGGCAAGTGGCTACACCTTC.

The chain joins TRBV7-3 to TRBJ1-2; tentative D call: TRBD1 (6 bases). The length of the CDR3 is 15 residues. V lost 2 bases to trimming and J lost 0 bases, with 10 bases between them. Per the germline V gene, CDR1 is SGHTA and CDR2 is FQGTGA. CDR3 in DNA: TGTGCCAGCAGCTTATTACCAGGGGCTAACTATGGCTACACCTTC. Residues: CASSLLPGANYGYTF.

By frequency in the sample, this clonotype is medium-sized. CDR3 in amino acids: CAISEGWTGGSTDTQYF. The CDR3 DNA sequence: TGTGCCATCAGTGAGGGATGGACAGGGGGTAGCACAGATACGCAGTATTTT. The chain employs TRBV10-3 and TRBJ2-3; TRBD1 agrees at 10 bases. V was clipped by 2 bases and J by 0 bases; unmatched bases: 5. CDR1 is ENHRY and CDR2 is SYGVKD in the germline V gene. The CDR3 is 17 residues long.

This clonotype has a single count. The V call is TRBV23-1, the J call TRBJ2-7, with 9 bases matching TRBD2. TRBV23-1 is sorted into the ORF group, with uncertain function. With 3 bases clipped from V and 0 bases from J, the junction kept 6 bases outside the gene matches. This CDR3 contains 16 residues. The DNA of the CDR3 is TGCGCCAGCAGTCATGCGGGGGGGATTCACTCCTACGAGCAGTACTTC. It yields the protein CASSHAGGIHSYEQYF.

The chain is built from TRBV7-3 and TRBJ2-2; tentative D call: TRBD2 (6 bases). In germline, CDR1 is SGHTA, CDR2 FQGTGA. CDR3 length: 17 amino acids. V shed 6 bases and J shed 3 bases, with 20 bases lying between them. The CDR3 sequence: CASRGFGVGGYTGELFF. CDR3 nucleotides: TGTGCCAGCAGGGGCTTTGGGGTTGGAGGGTACACCGGGGAGCTGTTTTTT.

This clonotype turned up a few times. CDR3 in DNA: TGTGCCAGCAGTGAAGCGGTACAGGCATATGGCTACACCTTC. The encoded protein is CASSEAVQAYGYTF. The gene calls are TRBV2 and TRBJ1-2; possibly TRBD1 for D (5 bases). V was pared by 0 bases and J by 5 bases, with 10 bases between. This CDR3 is 14 amino acids long. CDR1 is SNHLY, CDR2 FYNNEI, per germline.